Below are 14 T cell receptor beta chains sequenced from a single sample in a study of cytomegalovirus exposure and HLA in healthy donors. Primers: 60 Vbeta forward and 13 Jbeta reverse. Sequencing was performed with immunoSEQ multiplex PCR; in TCRdb, only in-frame clones are kept and a portion is missing. The sample lists some 130,000 clones; 55% to 75% were seen once. Specimen: PBMCs. These receptors were taken from a man aged 30-40 years in good health and CMV-seropositive.

V gene TRBV19 combines with J gene TRBJ2-1; 9 bases match TRBD2. Looked up from germline, CDR1 is LNHDA and CDR2 is SQIVND (reference sequence). This CDR3 contains 16 residues. V was clipped by 3 bases and J by 8 bases; unmatched bases: 11. For the CDR3, the DNA is TGTGCCAGTAGTATGCTTTCTGCGGGAGGGCCTCATGAGCAGTTCTTC. It translates to CASSMLSAGGPHEQFF.

V gene TRBV30 combines with J gene TRBJ1-3; D is uncertain. V lost 2 bases and J lost 4, with 12 bases in between. Germline lookup yields CDR1 GTSNPN and CDR2 SVGIG (reference sequence). This CDR3 has 14 amino acids. DNA for the CDR3: TGTGCCTGGAGTTCGGGGTACCCCGGAAACACCATATATTTT. Amino acids: CAWSSGYPGNTIYF. The entire variable domain, with the rest obtained from reference TRBV30 and TRBJ1-3, is as follows: SQTIHQWPATLVQPVGSPLSLECTVEGTSNPNLYWYRQAAGRGLQLLFYSVGIGQISSEVPQNLSASRPQDRQFILSSKKLLLSDSGFYLCAWSSGYPGNTIYFGEGSWLTVV.

This clone was recorded only once. The limits of the CDR3 on the DNA are not certain, so only TCRdb's listed CDR3 is given. The chain uses TRBV14 and TRBJ2-6; the tabulated D call, TRBD1, remains unverified against the DNA. Per germline, CDR1 SGHDN and CDR2 FVKESK. The CDR3 contains 15 residues when both ends are counted. The CDR3 spells CASSQVGTGANVLIF.

The chain uses TRBV5-1 and TRBJ1-2; 7 bases map to TRBD1. With V trimmed by 4 bases and J by 3 bases, 3 bases remained unmatched. Germline V gene lookup returns CDR1 SGHRS and CDR2 YFSETQ. CDR3 length: 13 residues. The CDR3 protein is CASSLTGDYGYTF. In DNA form, the CDR3 reads TGCGCCAGCAGCCTAACAGGGGACTATGGCTACACCTTC.

The V call is TRBV5-1, the J call TRBJ2-3, with 8 nucleotides matching TRBD2. Germline lookup yields CDR1 SGHRS and CDR2 YFSETQ. There are 17 residues in the CDR3. V lost 0 bases to trimming and J lost 4 bases; unmatched junction nucleotides: 10. DNA of the CDR3: TGCGCCAGCAGCTTGGGGGCTGGGGCGGGAGGCGCAGATACGCAGTATTTT. Translation: CASSLGAGAGGADTQYF.

The chain links TRBV7-2 to TRBJ2-1; 8 bases map to TRBD2. The J segment lost 3 bases and the V segment lost 5 bases, leaving 6 bases of the junction unmatched. Looked up from germline, CDR1 is SGHTA and CDR2 is FQGNSA. CDR3 size: 15 residues. The DNA for the CDR3 is TGTGCCAGCAGCGCTACTAGCGGAGTCTACAATGAGCAGTTCTTC. This gives the protein CASSATSGVYNEQFF.

This sequence joins TRBV28 and TRBJ1-4; D gene unclear. Trimming pared 1 base from V and 2 bases from J, leaving 11 bases between. Germline-derived CDR1 and CDR2 are MDHEN and SYDVKM. The CDR3 has 16 residues. CDR3 sequence reads: CASSLFPTPTNEKLFF. The CDR3 bases are TGTGCCAGCAGTTTATTCCCAACTCCCACTAATGAAAAACTGTTTTTT.

The V and J genes are TRBV7-2 and TRBJ2-7; the match to TRBD1 covers 9 bases. The length of the CDR3 is 16 residues. The V segment lost 5 bases and the J segment 1 base; nucleotides outside the gene matches: 9. CDR1 and CDR2 (germline): SGHTA, FQGNSA. The CDR3 is CASSQGGTGLSYEQYF. CDR3 DNA sequence: TGTGCCAGCAGCCAGGGAGGGACAGGGCTTTCCTACGAGCAGTACTTC.

This chain connects TRBV10-3 to TRBJ1-5, with a tentative D call TRBD1 (6 bases). The V gene's germline CDR1 is ENHRY and CDR2 SYGVKD. CDR3 size: 13 residues. Trimming removed 7 bases at V and 7 bases at J, with 14 bases between. The CDR3 DNA is TGTGCCATCACCCCAGGGGAAGGCCAGCCCCAGCATTTT. This codes for CAITPGEGQPQHF.

This clone turned up a few times. The chain combines TRBV10-3 with TRBJ2-3; the match to TRBD2 covers 11 bases. The ends lost 4 bases at V and 2 bases at J; junction bases unmatched: 2. The CDR3 consists of 15 residues. From germline, CDR1 is ENHRY and CDR2 SYGVKD. For the CDR3, the DNA is TGTGCCATCAGTGTTAGCGGGAGGGCCACAGATACGCAGTATTTT. Amino acids: CAISVSGRATDTQYF.

This clone was observed a single time. The genes are TRBV6-5 and TRBJ2-1; 14 bases align to TRBD2. The germline CDR1 and CDR2 sequences are MNHEY and SVGAGI. Losses at the gene ends were 5 bases for V and 10 bases for J; bases not matched to a gene: 7. The CDR3 loop spans 15 amino acids. The CDR3 spells CASSRLAGGPQEQFF. Here the CDR3 DNA reads TGTGCCAGCAGTCGACTAGCGGGAGGGCCTCAGGAGCAGTTCTTC.

This rearrangement joins TRBV5-1 to TRBJ2-7, with 8 bases that match TRBD2. This CDR3 is 14 amino acids long. Germline-derived CDR1 and CDR2 are SGHRS and YFSETQ. V trimming: 4 bases; J trimming: 2 bases; junction bases outside the gene matches: 5. CDR3 coding DNA: TGCGCCAGCAGCCCTGGACTAGCCACCTACGAGCAGTACTTC. Amino acids: CASSPGLATYEQYF.

The V call is TRBV5-5, the J call TRBJ1-2; perhaps TRBD1 as D (6 bases). The V and J ends lost 4 bases and 4 bases respectively, with 17 bases between them. The CDR3 runs to 15 residues. Germline V CDR1 and CDR2: SGHKS, YYEKEE (reference sequence). The CDR3 region is CASSLQGTYFYGYTF. In nucleotides, the CDR3 is TGTGCCAGCAGCCTGCAGGGGACATATTTCTATGGCTACACCTTC.

The chain couples TRBV6-1 to TRBJ2-5; D is uncertain. Germline V gives CDR1 MNHNS, CDR2 SASEGT. CDR3 length: 13 amino acids. V was clipped by 0 bases and J by 9 bases, with 11 bases between them. CDR3 in amino acids: CASSEAVSSAQYF. The CDR3 bases are TGTGCCAGCAGTGAAGCAGTCTCCTCGGCCCAGTACTTC.